This TCR beta chain was profiled in a study of shared clonotypes between healthy human individuals. Study results and caveats: Among non-shared clonotypes, generation probabilities were lower than among those shared by all four donors.

Points on this clone: Its antigen is still unknown.

This table comes from immunoSEQ multiplex PCR, and its TCRdb copy is limited to in-frame clones, with some not included. The sample holds fewer than 1.4 million clones, about 80% seen once. The germline V gene has CDR1 SNHLY and CDR2 FYNNEI. The CDR3 loop spans 15 amino acids. V shed 6 bases and J shed 1 base, with 15 bases lying between them. The TCR originated in a young man in good health. Some clones in this sample may be carry-over from other donors' samples. This chain connects TRBV2 to TRBJ2-5, with TRBD1 as a possible D gene (6 bases). Sample: memory CD4+ T cells from PBMCs. Subset noted: CD45RA-negative fraction. The CDR3 is CASRPNQGSQETQYF. The CDR3 DNA follows: TGTGCCAGCAGGCCGAATCAGGGGAGCCAAGAGACCCAGTACTTC.